A selection of T cell receptor beta chains follows, all from one sample in a study of blood T cell repertoires in COVID-19. Assay used: immunoSEQ multiplex PCR; TCRdb lists only in-frame clones, some missing. The data contain roughly 180,000 clones, approximately 84% of them singletons. The material sequenced was PBMCs or T cells enriched from blood (not recorded which). All receptors derive from a woman in her thirties or forties with acute COVID-19. CDR3s include the opening cysteine and the closing phenylalanine or tryptophan. D genes are given only for firm matches. Only part of the rows carry a size: once, few, many, or a class if the clone is expanded.

J gene: TRBJ2-5
V gene: TRBV14
clone size: NA
D gene: NA
CDR3 DNA: TGTGCCAGCAGCCAAGAGTTTTACGGGACTGGGAACCAAGAGACCCAGTACTTC
CDR3 protein: CASSQEFYGTGNQETQYF

J gene: TRBJ2-3
V gene: TRBV14
clone size: NA
D gene: NA
CDR3 DNA: TGTGCCAGCAGCCAAGAACTAGCAGGTGCGCAGTATTTT
CDR3 protein: CASSQELAGAQYF

J gene: TRBJ2-1
V gene: TRBV7-3
clone size: NA
D gene: TRBD1
CDR3 DNA: TGTGCCAGCAGCTTAAAGGACAGGGGCACTGAGCAGTTCTTC
CDR3 protein: CASSLKDRGTEQFF

J gene: TRBJ1-5
V gene: TRBV11-1
clone size: NA
D gene: NA
CDR3 DNA: TGTGCCAGCAGCTTAAAGCCGGGGGATCAGCCCCAGCATTTT
CDR3 protein: CASSLKPGDQPQHF

J gene: TRBJ1-5
V gene: TRBV7-9
clone size: NA
D gene: TRBD1
CDR3 DNA: TGTGCCAGCAGCCAACAGGGGGCTGAGCAGCCCCAGCATTTT
CDR3 protein: CASSQQGAEQPQHF

J gene: TRBJ2-3
V gene: TRBV27
clone size: few
D gene: NA
CDR3 DNA: TGTGCCAGCAGTTTATCGGGGAGGGGGGAGGGCCACTTCGATACGCAGTATTTT
CDR3 protein: CASSLSGRGEGHFDTQYF

J gene: TRBJ2-3
V gene: TRBV5-1
clone size: NA
D gene: NA
CDR3 DNA: TGCGCCAGCAGCCCACAGGGACCCTTCACAGATACGCAGTATTTT
CDR3 protein: CASSPQGPFTDTQYF

J gene: TRBJ2-2
V gene: TRBV6-1
clone size: NA
D gene: TRBD2
CDR3 DNA: TGTGCCAGCAGTGGTCAGTTAGCGGGAGTCACCGGGGAGCTGTTTTTT
CDR3 protein: CASSGQLAGVTGELFF

J gene: TRBJ2-1
V gene: TRBV11-3
clone size: NA
D gene: NA
CDR3 DNA: TGTGCCAGCGGACGCAACGGGTGGGAGTCCATCTTC
CDR3 protein: CASGRNGWESIF

J gene: TRBJ2-1
V gene: TRBV11-3
clone size: once
D gene: TRBD2
CDR3 DNA: TGTGCCAGCAGCTTAGTCCGTCTAGCGGGAGTGGGGCATGAGCAGTTCTTC
CDR3 protein: CASSLVRLAGVGHEQFF

J gene: TRBJ2-5
V gene: TRBV2
clone size: few
D gene: TRBD2
CDR3 DNA: TGTGCCAGCAATTTAGGGCTAGCGGGAGGACAAGAGACCCAGTACTTC
CDR3 protein: CASNLGLAGGQETQYF

J gene: TRBJ1-5
V gene: TRBV10-3
clone size: NA
D gene: NA
CDR3 DNA: TGTGCCATCAGCCAAGAGGGCGGGAATCAGCCCCAGCATTTT
CDR3 protein: CAISQEGGNQPQHF

J gene: TRBJ2-2
V gene: TRBV7-6
clone size: NA
D gene: TRBD2
CDR3 DNA: TGTGCCAGCAGCTTAGGCCCTCTAGCGGGAGGGCGGACCGGGGAGCTGTTTTTT
CDR3 protein: CASSLGPLAGGRTGELFF

J gene: TRBJ2-1
V gene: TRBV6-4
clone size: NA
D gene: NA
CDR3 DNA: TGTGCCAGCAGCAGGGGCTCCTACAATGAGCAGTTCTTC
CDR3 protein: CASSRGSYNEQFF

J gene: TRBJ1-4
V gene: TRBV4-2
clone size: once
D gene: NA
CDR3 DNA: TGTGCCAGCAGCCAAGTGAACAGGGATGATGAAAAACTGTTTTTT
CDR3 protein: CASSQVNRDDEKLFF

J gene: TRBJ2-3
V gene: TRBV12-5
clone size: NA
D gene: TRBD2
CDR3 DNA: TGTGCTAGTGGTTTGGTCACTAGCGGGAGCACAGATACGCAGTATTTT
CDR3 protein: CASGLVTSGSTDTQYF

J gene: TRBJ1-3
V gene: TRBV5-1
clone size: once
D gene: NA
CDR3 DNA: TGCGCCAGCAGCTTGGAGCAGGGTAGCGGTGGAAACACCATATATTTT
CDR3 protein: CASSLEQGSGGNTIYF

J gene: TRBJ2-3
V gene: TRBV4-1
clone size: NA
D gene: TRBD2
CDR3 DNA: TGCGCCAGCAGCCAAGCTCGACTAGCGCCTAGCACAGATACGCAGTATTTT
CDR3 protein: CASSQARLAPSTDTQYF

J gene: TRBJ1-6
V gene: TRBV7-6
clone size: NA
D gene: NA
CDR3 DNA: TGTGCCAGCAGCCTCCTTAATTCACCCCTCCACTTT
CDR3 protein: CASSLLNSPLHF

J gene: TRBJ1-3
V gene: TRBV19
clone size: NA
D gene: NA
CDR3 DNA: TGTGCCAGTAGTACGGGGATCTCTGGAAACACCATATATTTT
CDR3 protein: CASSTGISGNTIYF

J gene: TRBJ2-1
V gene: TRBV7-2
clone size: once
D gene: TRBD2
CDR3 DNA: TGTGCCAGCAGCTCAGGCACTAGCGGACTCAATGAGCAGTTCTTC
CDR3 protein: CASSSGTSGLNEQFF

J gene: TRBJ1-4
V gene: TRBV2
clone size: NA
D gene: TRBD1
CDR3 DNA: TGTGCCAGCAGGGTACAGGGGGGCTCTGAAAAACTGTTTTTT
CDR3 protein: CASRVQGGSEKLFF

J gene: TRBJ1-2
V gene: TRBV7-8
clone size: NA
D gene: NA
CDR3 DNA: TGTGCCAGCAGCTTAGGCCCCGGAGCTAACTATGGCTACACCTTC
CDR3 protein: CASSLGPGANYGYTF

J gene: TRBJ2-6
V gene: TRBV7-2
clone size: NA
D gene: TRBD2
CDR3 DNA: TGTGCCAGCAGCTTAGTGGCGGGAGGGGACCGGGCCAACGTCCTGACTTTC
CDR3 protein: CASSLVAGGDRANVLTF

J gene: TRBJ2-3
V gene: TRBV2
clone size: NA
D gene: NA
CDR3 DNA: TGTGCCAGCACGGCGGGGTACATCGATACGCAGTATTTT
CDR3 protein: CASTAGYIDTQYF

J gene: TRBJ1-2
V gene: TRBV14
clone size: once
D gene: TRBD1
CDR3 DNA: TGTGCCAGCAGCCGGGACAGAAACTATGGCTACACCTTC
CDR3 protein: CASSRDRNYGYTF